This entry describes one T cell receptor (beta chain). Its antigen is unknown. No much larger clonotype is one base removed from it; base qualities were not supplied. The data stem from a study of blood T cell repertoires in COVID-19 (dated by TCRdb to the early 2020s). Turning to the overall study: Samples covering the acute and convalescent phases of COVID-19 were provided by collaborators in the United States, Italy and Spain. The prospective study material was composed of cDNA or gDNA derived from T cells, B-cell-depleted T cells, or PBMCs. The dataset comprised deeply sampled blood TCRbeta repertoires from subjects exposed to, actively infected with, or recovered from COVID-19. The repertoires were released in a freely available public database meant as a resource for research on the immune response to SARS-CoV-2. The samples were drawn from the first 160 participants of the ongoing ImmuneRACE study and from 1,254 subjects provided by 6 global collaborators. The sample metadata nearly always contained a de-identified subject ID, COVID-19 status, age in years and sex. Where available, HLA class I and class II types were obtained from metadata supplied by the sample provider rather than from assay-based typing. General findings and caveats noted by the study authors: The quantity of clinical and demographic metadata differed by source and by participant and was supplied without curation.

V gives up 5 bases and J gives up 0 bases, and the segment between their germline ends measures 16 bases. The germline V gene (reference sequence) specifies GTSNPN as CDR1 and SVGIG as CDR2. Its CDR3 holds 16 amino acids, cysteine through phenylalanine. Left in the record is the CDR3 DNA by itself, 48 bases read in frame from the first base. Each collaborating institution followed its own protocols to collect whole blood in K2EDTA tubes. Collaborator samples were shipped for TCRbeta analysis as frozen whole blood, isolated PBMCs, or DNA extracted from either sample type. The immunoSEQ Assay, a bias-controlled multiplex PCR, was used to amplify TCRbeta CDR3 regions from genomic DNA. The original pipeline was this. The number of nucleated cells in each sample was estimated from the amplification of reference gene primers within the assay. Sequence reads were collapsed and filtered to measure the absolute abundance of every unique TCRbeta CDR3 rearrangement. For each sample, productive Simpson clonality was calculated as the square root of Simpson's diversity index across productive rearrangements. This immuneACCESS table, as held by TCRdb, lists in-frame sequences with V and J called but not all clones. Of the missing ones, under half trace to an unresolved V gene in checked studies; the others have no known cause. The V and J calls and clone size were taken over from that table, and D and trimming were inferred from the DNA. Here the sample has about 120,000 clones; more than 75% occur a single time. Roughly 3.9% of the sample comes from the top ten.

The receptor's source is a man aged 55 to 70 with acute or convalescent COVID-19. This receptor chain uses TRBV30 and TRBJ2-2, with the identity of the D gene unclear. The sequenced material came from peripheral blood. The CDR3 region reads CAWAHSTGANTGELFF. Here is the DNA: TGTGCCTGGGCCCACTCAACCGGAGCGAACACCGGGGAGCTGTTTTTT.